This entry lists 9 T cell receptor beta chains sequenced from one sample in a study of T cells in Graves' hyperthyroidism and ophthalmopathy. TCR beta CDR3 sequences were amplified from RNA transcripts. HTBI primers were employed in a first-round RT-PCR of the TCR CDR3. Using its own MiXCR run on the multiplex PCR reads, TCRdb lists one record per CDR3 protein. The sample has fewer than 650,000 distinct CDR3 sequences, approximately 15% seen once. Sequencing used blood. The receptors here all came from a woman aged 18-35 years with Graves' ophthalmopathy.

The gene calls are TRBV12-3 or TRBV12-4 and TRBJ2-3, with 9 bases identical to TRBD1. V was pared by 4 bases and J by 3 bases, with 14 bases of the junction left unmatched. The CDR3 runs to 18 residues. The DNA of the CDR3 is TGTGCCAGCAGTTCCCGGGACAGGGTTGGTCATGCAACAGATACGCAGTATTTT. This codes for CASSSRDRVGHATDTQYF.

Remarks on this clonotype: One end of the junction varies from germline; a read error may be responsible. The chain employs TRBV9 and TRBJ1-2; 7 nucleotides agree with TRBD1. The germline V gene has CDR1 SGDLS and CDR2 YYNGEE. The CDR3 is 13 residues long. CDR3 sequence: CASSATGYYGYAF. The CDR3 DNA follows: TGTGCCAGCAGCGCGACAGGGTATTATGGCTACGCCTTC.

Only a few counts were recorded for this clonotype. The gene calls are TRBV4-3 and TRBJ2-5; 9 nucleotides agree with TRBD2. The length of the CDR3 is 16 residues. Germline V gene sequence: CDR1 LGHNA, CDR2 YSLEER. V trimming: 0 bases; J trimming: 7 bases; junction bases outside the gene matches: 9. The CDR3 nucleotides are TGCGCCAGCAGCCAAGATCATGCGGGAGGGCAGGGGACCCAGTACTTC. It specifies CASSQDHAGGQGTQYF.

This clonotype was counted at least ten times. The CDR3 DNA reads TGTGCCAGCAGTGAACCCCCCTGGCCCCAGCATTTT. Translating gives CASSEPPWPQHF. The chain carries TRBV6-1 and TRBJ1-5; D gene uncertain. The germline CDR1 and CDR2 sequences are MNHNS and SASEGT. Deletions cut 2 bases from V and 9 bases from J, with 8 bases between. The CDR3 length is 12 residues.

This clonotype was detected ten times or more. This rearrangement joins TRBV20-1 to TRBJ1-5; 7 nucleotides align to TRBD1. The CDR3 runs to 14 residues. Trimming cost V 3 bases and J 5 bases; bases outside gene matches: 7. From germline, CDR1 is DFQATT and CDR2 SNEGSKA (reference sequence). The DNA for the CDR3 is TGCAGTGCTAGCCCGAGCCAGGGGGATCAGCCCCAGCATTTT. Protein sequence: CSASPSQGDQPQHF.

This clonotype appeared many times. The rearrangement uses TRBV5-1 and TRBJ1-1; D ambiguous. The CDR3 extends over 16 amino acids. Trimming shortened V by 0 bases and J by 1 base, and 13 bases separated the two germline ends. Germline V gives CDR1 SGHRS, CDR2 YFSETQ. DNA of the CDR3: TGCGCCAGCAGCTTGGATTCGTCAGGCCCGAACACTGAAGCTTTCTTT. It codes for CASSLDSSGPNTEAFF.

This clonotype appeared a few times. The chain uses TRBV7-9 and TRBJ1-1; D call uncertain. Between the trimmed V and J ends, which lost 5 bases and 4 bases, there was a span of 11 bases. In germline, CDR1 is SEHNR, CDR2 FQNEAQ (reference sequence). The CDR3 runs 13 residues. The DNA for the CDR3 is TGTGCCAGCAGCACAGCTTCGGGCACTGAAGCTTTCTTT. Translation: CASSTASGTEAFF.

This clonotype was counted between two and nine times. CDR3 loop: CAIRTTGENQPQHF. The CDR3 coding sequence is TGTGCCATCAGGACTACAGGGGAGAATCAGCCCCAGCATTTT. The chain links TRBV10-3 to TRBJ1-5, with 7 nucleotides matching TRBD1. There are 14 residues in the CDR3. Unmatched junction bases numbered 6, after V lost 6 bases and J lost 4 bases. The germline gives CDR1 ENHRY, CDR2 SYGVKD.

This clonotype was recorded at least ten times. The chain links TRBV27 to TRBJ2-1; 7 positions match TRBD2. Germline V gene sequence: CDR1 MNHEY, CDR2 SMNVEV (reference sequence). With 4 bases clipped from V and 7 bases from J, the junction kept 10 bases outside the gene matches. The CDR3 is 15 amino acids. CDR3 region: CASSYGGRAGNEQFF. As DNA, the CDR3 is TGTGCCAGCAGTTACGGTGGGAGGGCAGGTAATGAGCAGTTCTTC.